The source of this TCR beta chain is a study of OX40 agonist ivuxolimab in advanced cancers. In the study overall: Given to patients was ivuxolimab, an agonistic anti-OX40 (CD134) antibody.

General study points: The study found among the lowest clonal expansion in partial responders at 0.1-3.0 mg/kg. Relative to CD4+ cells, CD8+ T cells on average had more expanded clones.

Trimming removed 4 bases from V and 5 bases from J; junction bases left unmatched: 8. The CDR3 spans 15 residues. Germline values: CDR1 SGHTA, CDR2 FQGTGA. Profiling relied on immunoSEQ multiplex PCR, and the TCRdb table lists in-frame clones only, not all of them. The sample consists of over 100,000 clones, about nine tenths of them appearing once. Turning to this clone: Antigen unknown.

The TCR comes from an adult with an advanced solid tumor such as melanoma, head and neck, liver or kidney cancer. J is TRBJ2-1 and V is TRBV7-3; 7 nucleotides line up with TRBD1. The material was CD4+ or CD8+ T cells sorted from blood, obtained in a trial of the OX40 agonist ivuxolimab. In DNA, the CDR3 is TGTGCCAGCAGCTCCCCCGACAGGGCGGACAATGAGCAGTTCTTC. Protein product: CASSSPDRADNEQFF.